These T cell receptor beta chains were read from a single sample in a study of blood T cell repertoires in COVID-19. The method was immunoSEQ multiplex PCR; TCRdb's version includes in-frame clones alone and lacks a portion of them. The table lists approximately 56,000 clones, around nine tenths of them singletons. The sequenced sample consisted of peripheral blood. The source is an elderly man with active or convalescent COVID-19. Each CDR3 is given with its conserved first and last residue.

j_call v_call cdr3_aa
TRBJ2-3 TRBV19 CASSPGQSTDTQYF
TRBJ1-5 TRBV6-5 CASSPGRSNQPQHF
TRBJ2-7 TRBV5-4 CASSSGLAEAYEQYF
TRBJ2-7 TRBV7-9 CASSSGGLSYEQYF
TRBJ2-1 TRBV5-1 CASSSEAGTSNEQFF
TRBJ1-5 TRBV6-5 CASRPRDRNNQPQHF
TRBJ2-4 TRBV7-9 CASTQGEKNIQYF
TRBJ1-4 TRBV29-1 CAGHLNEKLFF
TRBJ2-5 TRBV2 CASSRGALKGETQYF
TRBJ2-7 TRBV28 CASSEAMDEQYF
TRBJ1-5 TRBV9 CASSVVGTGGLNQPQHF
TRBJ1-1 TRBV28 CATSDRVSAFF
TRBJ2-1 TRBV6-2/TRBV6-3 CASSYPSGVWNEQFF
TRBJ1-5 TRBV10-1 CAISRAQHF
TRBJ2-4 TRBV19 CASSIEDIQYF